This TCR beta chain was found in a study of control samples from healthy donors and cancer patients. The CDR3 extends over 16 amino acids. CDR1 is SGHDT and CDR2 is YYEEEE in the germline V gene. V lost 2 bases and J lost 0; bases outside the gene matches: 2. The method was immunoSEQ multiplex PCR; TCRdb's version includes in-frame clones alone and lacks a portion of them. The sample lists approximately 230,000 clones, over 70% occurring once. This TCR derives from an older woman with lung cancer. The chain has TRBV5-6 and TRBJ2-2, with TRBD2 identical over 9 bases. The sample comprised PBMCs. CDR3 in amino acids: CASSLIAGANTGELFF. CDR3 coding DNA: TGTGCCAGCAGCTTAATAGCGGGAGCGAACACCGGGGAGCTGTTTTTT. The full variable domain, rest sourced from reference TRBV5-6 and TRBJ2-2, is DAGVTQSPTHLIKTRGQQVTLRCSPKSGHDTVSWYQQALGQGPQFIFQYYEEEERQRGNFPDRFSGHQFPNYSSELNVNALLLGDSALYLCASSLIAGANTGELFFGEGSRLTVL.